These 13 T cell receptor beta chains came from one sample sequenced in a study of blood T cell repertoires in COVID-19. Data came from immunoSEQ multiplex PCR; TCRdb stores just in-frame clones and leaves some out. This sample yields fewer than 250,000 clones, of which about 81% are seen a single time; more than 2.5% belongs to the top ten. Sequencing was performed on PBMCs or T cells enriched from blood (not recorded which). All receptors derive from a woman between 25 and 40 years old who had recovered from COVID-19.

CDR3 amino acids: CASSPLQGNYEQYF. Written as DNA, the CDR3 is TGTGCCAGCTCACCACTACAGGGTAACTACGAGCAGTACTTC. This chain links TRBV18 with TRBJ2-7, with D perhaps TRBD1 (6 bases). The V and J ends lost 1 base and 3 bases respectively, with 10 bases between them. Germline V gene lookup returns CDR1 KGHSH and CDR2 LQKENI. The CDR3 totals 14 residues.

Here the CDR3 reads CASSLEGGVQPQHF. The CDR3 DNA reads TGTGCCAGCAGCTTAGAGGGCGGGGTGCAGCCCCAGCATTTT. The rearrangement links TRBV11-2 to TRBJ1-5; D ambiguous. Germline CDR1 and CDR2: SGHAT and FQNNGV. The CDR3 length is 14 residues. V lost 0 bases and J 7 bases, leaving 10 bases between the germline ends.

The CDR3 protein is CASSEIVAGGNQPQHF. The CDR3 DNA reads TGTGCCAGCAGTGAAATAGTAGCGGGAGGCAATCAGCCCCAGCATTTT. The V call is TRBV6-1, the J call TRBJ1-5; D unresolved. CDR3 length equals 16 residues. V was clipped by 2 bases and J by 2 bases, with 13 bases between them. CDR1 is MNHNS and CDR2 is SASEGT in the germline V gene.

The chain links TRBV29-1 to TRBJ2-1; 7 bases match TRBD2. The CDR3 runs to 17 residues. V was clipped by 1 base and J by 0 bases; unmatched bases: 9. Germline V gene lookup returns CDR1 SQVTM and CDR2 ANQGSEA. Here the CDR3 reads CSVEAIWLAGSYNEQFF. The CDR3, as DNA: TGCAGCGTTGAAGCTATATGGTTAGCGGGCTCCTACAATGAGCAGTTCTTC.

V gene TRBV5-1 combines with J gene TRBJ2-7; TRBD1 matches at 12 bases. With 4 bases clipped from V and 3 bases from J, the junction kept 5 bases outside the gene matches. The CDR3 is 15 amino acids. Per the germline V gene, CDR1 is SGHRS and CDR2 is YFSETQ. CDR3 nucleotide sequence: TGCGCCAGCAGCCCTGGGACAGGGGGCCTCTACGAGCAGTACTTC. It is translated as CASSPGTGGLYEQYF.

The V gene is TRBV19, the J gene TRBJ1-5; D possibly corresponds to TRBD1 (5 bases). Trimming pared 3 bases from V and 2 bases from J, leaving 11 bases between. The CDR3 runs to 15 residues. Germline-derived CDR1 and CDR2 are LNHDA and SQIVND (reference sequence). CDR3 amino acids: CASSISGGGNQPQHF. In nucleotides, the CDR3 is TGTGCCAGTAGTATTAGCGGGGGTGGCAATCAGCCCCAGCATTTT.

This chain uses TRBV11-2 with TRBJ1-2, with D hard to call. Trimming stripped 1 base from V and 4 bases from J, with 4 bases between. The CDR3 contains 12 residues. Looked up from germline, CDR1 is SGHAT and CDR2 is FQNNGV. The CDR3 loop reads CASSLGSYGYTF. CDR3 in DNA: TGTGCCAGCAGCTTAGGGAGCTATGGCTACACCTTC. Drawing the rest from reference TRBV11-2 and TRBJ1-2, the complete variable domain is EAGVAQSPRYKIIEKRQSVAFWCNPISGHATLYWYQQILGQGPKLLIQFQNNGVVDDSQLPKDRFSAERLKGVDSTLKIQPAKLEDSAVYLCASSLGSYGYTFGSGTRLTVV.

The chain joins TRBV9 to TRBJ2-7; the match to TRBD1 covers 7 bases. The CDR3 has 14 residues. In germline, CDR1 is SGDLS, CDR2 YYNGEE. Trimming at V came to 3 bases and at J to 2 bases, leaving 5 bases not matched to a gene. CDR3 protein: CASSGRDSAYEQYF. The CDR3 DNA sequence: TGTGCCAGCAGCGGCCGGGACAGTGCCTACGAGCAGTACTTC.

The sample holds a few counts of this clone. The CDR3 sequence: CASTPTSGRFRGQNTGELFF. In DNA, the CDR3 is TGTGCCAGTACTCCGACTAGCGGGAGATTCAGGGGGCAGAACACCGGGGAGCTGTTTTTT. V and J are TRBV19 and TRBJ2-2, with TRBD2 matching 12 bases. Germline assignment: CDR1 LNHDA and CDR2 SQIVND (reference sequence). This CDR3 is 20 amino acids long. With 7 bases clipped from V and 1 base from J, the junction kept 16 bases outside the gene matches.

The chain links TRBV14 to TRBJ1-4, with D unclear. The germline V and J ends were trimmed by 2 bases and 7 bases, with 17 bases remaining between them. Germline-derived CDR1 and CDR2 are SGHDN and FVKESK. The CDR3 runs 16 residues. The CDR3, as DNA: TGTGCCAGCAGCCAAAATCTTCCGAACGCAGGTGAAAAACTGTTTTTT. Protein: CASSQNLPNAGEKLFF.

The chain is built from TRBV28 and TRBJ1-5; no clear D. Germline lookup yields CDR1 MDHEN and CDR2 SYDVKM. Trimming shortened V by 5 bases and J by 3 bases, and 8 bases separated the two germline ends. CDR3 length equals 13 residues. The CDR3 coding sequence is TGTGCCAGCAGTCTCAGATCCAATCAGCCCCAGCATTTT. Translated, it gives CASSLRSNQPQHF.

This clone was recorded once. The chain uses TRBV3-1 (or the pseudogene TRBV3-2) and TRBJ2-3; TRBD1 aligns across 8 bases. The germline V gene has CDR1 LGHDT and CDR2 YNNKEL (reference sequence). The CDR3 is made up of 17 amino acids. V lost 0 bases and J lost 4; bases outside the gene matches: 9. The CDR3 loop reads CASSQELRGQVADTQYF. The CDR3, as DNA: TGTGCCAGCAGCCAAGAGCTCAGGGGACAGGTCGCAGATACGCAGTATTTT.

This rearrangement joins TRBV21-1 to TRBJ1-4; TRBD1, as called in the table, went unchecked against the DNA. TRBV21-1 is tagged as a pseudogene. There are 16 residues in the CDR3. The CDR3 region is CASSKVWPPTNEKLFF. CDR3 DNA sequence: TGTGCCAGCAGCAAAGTTTGGCCGCCAACTAATGAAAAACTGTTTTTT.